The entry below describes one TCR beta chain. Antigen: not known. The CDR3 sequence is 12 residues long. Germline assignment: CDR1 SQVTM and CDR2 ANQGSEA. V dropped 4 bases and J dropped 7 bases, with 14 bases sitting between them. This entry belongs to a study of T-cell memory formation after mild COVID-19. Study-wide findings and caveats: Clones contracting day 15 to 85 were balanced CD4/CD8; later expanders leaned CD4+.

The 5'RACE method, run with constant-segment primers, produced TCR alpha and TCR beta cDNA libraries (carrying sample barcodes and UMIs). Each CDR3 protein is one row after TCRdb ran MiXCR on the 5' RACE reads. The sample holds under 550,000 distinct CDR3 sequences, about 20% seen once. The sequence was collected from an adult woman who had mild COVID-19 (a few samples of this study predate the infection). Cell type and time point are not known. Sequencing was carried out using PBMCs or a T cell subset sorted from them (not recorded which). The gene calls are TRBV29-1 and TRBJ2-7, with D hard to call. The CDR3 sequence: CSVAGGRREQYF. The CDR3 nucleotides read TGCAGCGTTGCAGGTGGGCGGCGAGAGCAGTACTTC.